The sequence of this T cell receptor (beta chain) was determined in a study of cytomegalovirus exposure and HLA in healthy donors. Study results and limitations: Some TCR beta chains (about 180 of them) were listed as cytomegalovirus-associated.

Comments on this clone: Its antigen is as yet unknown.

The method was immunoSEQ multiplex PCR; TCRdb's version includes in-frame clones alone and lacks a portion of them. The table records hundreds of thousands of clones, approximately 80% of them present only once. The CDR3 runs to 17 residues. Germline CDR1 SGHTA, CDR2 FQGNSA. Trimming removed 5 bases from V and 11 bases from J; junction bases left unmatched: 21. The TCR originated in a woman aged 25 to 39 in good health and CMV-seropositive. The genes are TRBV7-2 and TRBJ1-1, with TRBD1 matching over 9 bases. Sequencing was performed on PBMCs. The CDR3 DNA sequence: TGTGCCAGCAGCACCCTCGGACAGGGGAATAGGCTAAGTACTGCTTTCTTT. This gives the protein CASSTLGQGNRLSTAFF.